This T cell receptor delta chain came from a study of γδ T cells in repeated Plasmodium falciparum infection. Study-level background: Age- and gender-matched Australian children served as comparison for malaria-exposed Malian children.

This clone was detected only a few times. CDR1 NSMFDY and CDR2 ISSIKDK come from the germline V gene. CDR3 length: 14 residues. Trimming took 5 bases from V and 1 from J, leaving 15 bases between them. Gammadelta T cells were flow-sorted from PBMC into Vgamma9/Vdelta2+ and Vdelta2-negative populations for bulk analysis. Sequencing covered both gamma and delta TCR chains per sample. TCRdb re-called the multiplex PCR reads using CATT. The table records roughly 86,000 delta-chain clones, 1.4% of them present only once. This receptor was taken from a pool of human donors (malaria-infected and uninfected, not separated). The source material was gamma-delta T cells from blood. This sequence joins TRAV29/DV5 and TRDJ1; the D gene is possibly TRDD2 (6 bases). The J gene, missing from TCRdb, was assigned here through DNA to germline matching. The CDR3 nucleotides read TGTGCAGCCACCCTTCCCTGGTGCACCGATAAACTCATCTTT. Its protein product is CAATLPWCTDKLIF.